A single sample is the source of the 9 T cell receptor beta chains below, sequenced in a study of shared clonotypes between healthy human individuals. Some clones are missing from TCRdb's copy, which holds only in-frame ones; the method was immunoSEQ multiplex PCR. Seen here are about a million clones, under 80% observed once, and the top ten hold around 1.4%. Sequencing used memory CD4+ T cells sorted from blood. The subset was: CD45RA-negative fraction. Receptors originate from a man between 18 and 29 years old in good health.

The chain employs TRBV9 and TRBJ2-3; TRBD1 agrees at 7 bases. The trim removed 2 bases at V and 4 bases at J, leaving 10 bases unmatched. The CDR3 contains 16 residues. Germline V CDR1 and CDR2: SGDLS, YYNGEE. The CDR3 is CASSVGTVNGADTQYF. CDR3 sequence (DNA): TGTGCCAGCAGCGTGGGGACAGTTAACGGGGCAGATACGCAGTATTTT.

V and J are TRBV6-1 and TRBJ1-3; no definite D call. The germline V gene encodes CDR1 MNHNS and CDR2 SASEGT. This CDR3 is 15 amino acids long. The V end was cut by 8 bases, the J end by 3 bases, with 17 bases between. The CDR3: CASGDRLGNGNTIYF. As DNA, the CDR3 is TGTGCCAGCGGGGATAGGTTAGGGAATGGAAACACCATATATTTT.

This clone was detected once. In DNA, the CDR3 is TGCGCCAGCAGCTTGCAAGGGGATGGTTCGGCAGATACGCAGTATTTT. This translates into CASSLQGDGSADTQYF. This chain uses TRBV5-1 with TRBJ2-3; D is perhaps TRBD1 (5 bases). Germline assignment: CDR1 SGHRS and CDR2 YFSETQ. Trimming removed 1 base from V and 4 bases from J, with 16 bases in between. CDR3 length: 16 residues.

This clone has just one count. The chain has TRBV30 and TRBJ1-5; no reliable D call. Germline lookup yields CDR1 GTSNPN and CDR2 SVGIG (reference sequence). V lost 0 bases and J lost 4, with 10 bases in between. The CDR3 has 14 amino acids. CDR3 DNA sequence: TGTGCCTGGAGTGTTGGACCGCAAAATCAGCCCCAGCATTTT. Its translation is CAWSVGPQNQPQHF.

Of note for this clone: A read error may explain this, as a much larger clone is one base away. Other DNA sequences in this sample translate to the same CDR3. V usage is TRBV18 and J usage is TRBJ2-5; D not certain. Germline CDR1 KGHSH, CDR2 LQKENI. V lost 5 bases and J lost 1, with 2 bases in between. The CDR3 covers 11 residues. CDR3 sequence (DNA): TGTGCCAGCTCATCCCAAGAGACCCAGTACTTC. It specifies CASSSQETQYF.

This chain uses TRBV11-2 with TRBJ2-3; D possibly corresponds to TRBD2 (6 bases). Between the trimmed V and J ends, which lost 4 bases and 5 bases, there was a span of 22 bases. From germline, CDR1 is SGHAT and CDR2 FQNNGV. This CDR3 is 17 amino acids long. The CDR3 coding sequence is TGTGCCAGCAGCTCATATTTGGGGACTGTCCTTAGAGATACGCAGTATTTT. Its translation is CASSSYLGTVLRDTQYF.

This clone was seen many times. The rearrangement joins TRBV7-2 to TRBJ2-2; D call uncertain. In germline, CDR1 is SGHTA, CDR2 FQGNSA. V lost 10 bases to trimming and J lost 0 bases, with 12 bases between them. This CDR3 has 14 residues. The CDR3 loop reads CATRTDANTGELFF. The CDR3 nucleotides read TGTGCCACCAGGACGGACGCGAACACCGGGGAGCTGTTTTTT.

A note on this clone: A much larger clonotype is one base distant, so this may be a read error. The rearrangement links TRBV30 to TRBJ1-1; D gene ambiguous. CDR3 length equals 15 residues. The germline CDR1 and CDR2 sequences are GTSNPN and SVGIG (reference sequence). V was shortened by 5 bases and J by 0 bases, with 16 bases between the two germline ends. The CDR3 reads CAWDPDAIMNTEAFF. DNA of the CDR3: TGTGCCTGGGACCCCGACGCCATAATGAACACTGAAGCTTTCTTT.

The chain recombines TRBV25-1 with TRBJ1-6; D gene unclear. The CDR3 covers 14 residues. Germline CDR1 and CDR2: MGHDK and SYGVNS. Trimming shortened V by 6 bases and J by 0 bases, and 6 bases separated the two germline ends. CDR3 in DNA: TGTGCCAGCAGAGGGCCCTCCTATAATTCACCCCTCCACTTT. Its protein is CASRGPSYNSPLHF.